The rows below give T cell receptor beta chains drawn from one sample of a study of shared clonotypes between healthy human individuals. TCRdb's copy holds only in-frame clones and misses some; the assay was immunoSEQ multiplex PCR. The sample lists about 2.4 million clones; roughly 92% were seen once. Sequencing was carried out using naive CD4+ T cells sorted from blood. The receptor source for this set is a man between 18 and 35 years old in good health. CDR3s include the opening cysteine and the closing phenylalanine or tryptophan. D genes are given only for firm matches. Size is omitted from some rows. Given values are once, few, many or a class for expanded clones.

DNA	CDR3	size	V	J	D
TGCAGTGCAACAGGGTTCGGCGAGCAGTACTTC	CSATGFGEQYF	-	TRBV20-1	TRBJ2-7	-
TGCACCAGCAGCCAAGAATTAAGGGACAGGGGATCATTTTACAACTATGGCTACACCTTC	CTSSQELRDRGSFYNYGYTF	-	TRBV1	TRBJ1-2	-
TGTGCCAGCCTCATCGACTCTGGAAACACCATATATTTT	CASLIDSGNTIYF	few	TRBV2	TRBJ1-3	-
TGTGCCAGCGACAGGGGGAACTCTGGAAACACCATATATTTT	CASDRGNSGNTIYF	-	TRBV6-1	TRBJ1-3	TRBD1
TGCGCCAGCAGCTTGGCTAGCGGGACCAGAACCTACGAGCAGTACTTC	CASSLASGTRTYEQYF	-	TRBV5-1	TRBJ2-7	TRBD2
TGTGCCAGCAGCGAGCCGACAGTCTACGAGCAGTACTTC	CASSEPTVYEQYF	-	TRBV21-1	TRBJ2-7	-
TGTGCCAGCAGTCATCAGGAGAACACTGAAGCTTTCTTT	CASSHQENTEAFF	-	TRBV6-6	TRBJ1-1	-
TGTGCCAGCAGTGAACTGCAGGGGGACAAAAACATTCAGTACTTC	CASSELQGDKNIQYF	-	TRBV2	TRBJ2-4	TRBD1
TGTGCCAGCAGCTTAGCAGCGGGGACAGGGATCGAGCAGTACTTC	CASSLAAGTGIEQYF	-	TRBV7-6	TRBJ2-7	TRBD1
TGCGCCAGCAGCTTGCGGGAGTCCTATGAGCAGTTCTTC	CASSLRESYEQFF	-	TRBV5-1	TRBJ2-1	-
TGTGCCAGTAGTATAGGGCCTAGTTTATACAATGAGCAGTTCTTC	CASSIGPSLYNEQFF	-	TRBV19	TRBJ2-1	-
TGTGCCTGGAGTGCCGGACTCCTTAATGAGCAGTTCTTC	CAWSAGLLNEQFF	-	TRBV30	TRBJ2-1	-
TGTGCCAGCAGCTTGGTCGGTAACTATGGCTACACCTTC	CASSLVGNYGYTF	-	TRBV5-4	TRBJ1-2	-
TGTGCCAGTAGTATAGACGACCAAGGGGTTACGCAGTATTTT	CASSIDDQGVTQYF	-	TRBV19	TRBJ2-3	-
TGTGCCACCAGCAGAGCAGGGGCTGGCGGGGAGCTGTTTTTT	CATSRAGAGGELFF	-	TRBV15	TRBJ2-2	-
TGTGCCAGCAGCTCGACAGATCAGCCCCAGCATTTT	CASSSTDQPQHF	-	TRBV7-9	TRBJ1-5	-
TGTGCTAGTGGACGGGATACCACTAAGGATACGCAGTATTTT	CASGRDTTKDTQYF	-	TRBV12-5	TRBJ2-3	-
TGTGCCAGCAGCTTGGCTTTTGACTACGAGCAGTACTTC	CASSLAFDYEQYF	-	TRBV5-8	TRBJ2-7	-
TGTGCCACCCGTGGACTAGCGGGACCGGAGACCCAGTACTTC	CATRGLAGPETQYF	-	TRBV6-5	TRBJ2-5	TRBD2
TGTGCCAGCAGCGTAGCGGTTTGGAACACTGAAGCTTTCTTT	CASSVAVWNTEAFF	-	TRBV9	TRBJ1-1	-
TGTGCCAGCAGCCGGGGGGAGGGTCAGCCCCAGCATTTT	CASSRGEGQPQHF	-	TRBV9	TRBJ1-5	-
TGCAGCGTTGGCGGACTAGGAGCCTACGAGCAGTACTTC	CSVGGLGAYEQYF	-	TRBV29-1	TRBJ2-7	TRBD2
TGCGCCAGCCTTAGGGACCCTACCGCAGATACGCAGTATTTT	CASLRDPTADTQYF	once	TRBV5-1	TRBJ2-3	-
TGTGCCAGCTCACCACCGTTAGCCACTGAAGCTTTCTTT	CASSPPLATEAFF	-	TRBV18	TRBJ1-1	-
TGTGCCAGCAGTCGTACAGGGTTCTCCTACGAGCAGTACTTC	CASSRTGFSYEQYF	-	TRBV6-5	TRBJ2-7	-
TGCAGTGCTAGAGGTCTGGAGGGGGCTTTCTTT	CSARGLEGAFF	-	TRBV20-1	TRBJ1-1	-
TGTGCCAGCAGTAGGACAGGGGAGGGAAACATTCAGTACTTC	CASSRTGEGNIQYF	-	TRBV6-5	TRBJ2-4	TRBD1
TGTGCCATCAGTGAGTCGACAGCCCATGGCTACACCTTC	CAISESTAHGYTF	-	TRBV10-3	TRBJ1-2	-
TGTGCCAGCAGGCCAGGGCTGGGAACTGAAGCTTTCTTT	CASRPGLGTEAFF	-	TRBV25-1	TRBJ1-1	-
TGTGCCAGCAGCTCACAGGGGCAGCAGCCCCAGCATTTT	CASSSQGQQPQHF	few	TRBV5-4	TRBJ1-5	TRBD1
TGTGCCAGCAGCTACGGTTCTTGGAACTCACCCCTCCACTTT	CASSYGSWNSPLHF	-	TRBV5-6	TRBJ1-6	-
TGTGCCAGCTCACCACGAAGGGCCCGAGAGACCCAGTACTTC	CASSPRRARETQYF	-	TRBV18	TRBJ2-5	-
TGTGCCAGCAACCGGGACAGAGAGTTTCTCTCTGGGGCCAACGTCCTGACTTTC	CASNRDREFLSGANVLTF	-	TRBV28	TRBJ2-6	TRBD1
TGTGCCAGCACCGAGAGAGGGGGCTTCCATAATTCACCCCTCCACTTT	CASTERGGFHNSPLHF	-	TRBV27	TRBJ1-6	TRBD1